The present entry profiles one T cell receptor beta chain with its context. This entry comes from a study of shared clonotypes between healthy human individuals. Sorted-subset replicate PCRs used around 200 ng of genomic DNA. This amount corresponded to approximately 30,000 T cell genomes. Method: immunoSEQ multiplex PCR; TCRdb's copy keeps in-frame clones and lacks some. The sample comprises roughly 2,500,000 clones, 93% of which are singletons, and roughly 0.36% rests with the top ten. CDR3 size: 17 residues. V was pared by 5 bases and J by 2 bases, with 16 bases between. Germline values: CDR1 LGHNA, CDR2 YNFKEQ.

The sample taken for sequencing was naive CD4+ T cells from PBMCs. This sample's subset: CD45RA+ positively selected. The sequence derives from a man younger than 35 in good health. Some clones in this sample may be carry-over from other donors' samples. This chain links TRBV4-2 with TRBJ2-6; D gene uncertain. CDR3: CASSERQQLTGANVLTF. The DNA for the CDR3 is TGTGCCAGCAGCGAACGACAACAGTTGACTGGGGCCAACGTCCTGACTTTC.